The sequence of this T cell receptor beta chain was determined in a study of T cell clonotyping in hematopoietic cell transplantation. This CDR3 has 12 residues. CDR1 is SGHVS, CDR2 FQNEAQ, per germline. Trimming shortened V by 11 bases and J by 6 bases, and 14 bases separated the two germline ends. Whole-study results and caveats: Recipient TCR diversity dropped after transplant; expanded clonotypes rose from day 30 to 180. Few recipient clonotypes overlapped donors; over 95% were de novo at given depth.

A word on this clone: Its cognate antigen is unknown.

Using immunoSEQ multiplex PCR, the repertoire was profiled, and TCRdb retains in-frame clones only, with some absent. The table shows 9,200 or so clones, with around 97% occurring only once. The J gene is TRBJ2-1, the V gene TRBV7-8, with D perhaps assigned TRBD1 or TRBD2 (6 bases each). This clonotype was sampled from a male patient aged 55 to 70 who had an allogeneic stem cell transplant from a related donor, so the T cells may come from the graft donor. Some clones in this sample may be carry-over from other donors' samples. This specimen consisted of peripheral blood mononuclear cells, obtained 100 days after allogeneic stem cell transplant. The CDR3 protein is CAGLRGRNEQFF. CDR3 DNA: TGTGCCGGGCTTCGGGGGCGCAATGAGCAGTTCTTC. Full variable domain (remainder filled in from reference TRBV7-8 and TRBJ2-1): GAGVSQSPRYKVAKRGQDVALRCDPISGHVSLFWYQQALGQGPEFLTYFQNEAQLDKSGLPSDRFFAERPEGSVSTLKIQRTQQEDSAVYLCAGLRGRNEQFFGPGTRLTVL.